The 2 T cell receptor beta chains below were found in one sample sequenced in a study of cytomegalovirus exposure and HLA in healthy donors. Both 60 Vbeta primers and 13 Jbeta primers went into the PCR. The assay was immunoSEQ multiplex PCR, and TCRdb's table has in-frame clones only and misses some. The profile shows some 130,000 clones, over 50% of them singletons. The sample comprised PBMCs. The receptors were gathered from a human donor in good health.

The rearrangement joins TRBV29-1 to TRBJ2-3; possible D gene TRBD1, 5 bases. V was trimmed by 4 bases and J by 6 bases, leaving 14 bases between them. Germline lookup yields CDR1 SQVTM and CDR2 ANQGSEA. The CDR3 covers 13 residues. CDR3 sequence reads: CSVGGPPGDTQYF. CDR3 DNA: TGCAGCGTTGGGGGCCCACCCGGCGATACGCAGTATTTT.

The rearrangement joins TRBV28 to TRBJ1-1; D unclear. The V end lost 3 bases, the J end lost 6 bases, and 8 bases lay between the germline ends. Germline CDR1 reads MDHEN; CDR2 reads SYDVKM. This CDR3 region has 12 residues. The CDR3 spells CASSLAEAEAFF. CDR3 bases: TGTGCCAGCAGTTTGGCAGAGGCTGAAGCTTTCTTT.